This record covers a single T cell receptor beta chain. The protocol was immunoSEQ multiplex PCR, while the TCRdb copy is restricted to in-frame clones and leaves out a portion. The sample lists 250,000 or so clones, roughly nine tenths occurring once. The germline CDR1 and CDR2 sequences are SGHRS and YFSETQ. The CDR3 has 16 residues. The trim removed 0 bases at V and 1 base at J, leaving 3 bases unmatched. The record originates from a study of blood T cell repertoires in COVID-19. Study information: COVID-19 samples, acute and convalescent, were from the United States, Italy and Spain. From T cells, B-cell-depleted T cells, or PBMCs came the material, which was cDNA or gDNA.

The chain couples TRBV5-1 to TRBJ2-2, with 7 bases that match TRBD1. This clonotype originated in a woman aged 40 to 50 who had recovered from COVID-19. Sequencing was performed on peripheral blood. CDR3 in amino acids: CASSLGGGQNTGELFF. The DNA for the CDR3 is TGCGCCAGCAGCTTGGGAGGGGGCCAGAACACCGGGGAGCTGTTTTTT.